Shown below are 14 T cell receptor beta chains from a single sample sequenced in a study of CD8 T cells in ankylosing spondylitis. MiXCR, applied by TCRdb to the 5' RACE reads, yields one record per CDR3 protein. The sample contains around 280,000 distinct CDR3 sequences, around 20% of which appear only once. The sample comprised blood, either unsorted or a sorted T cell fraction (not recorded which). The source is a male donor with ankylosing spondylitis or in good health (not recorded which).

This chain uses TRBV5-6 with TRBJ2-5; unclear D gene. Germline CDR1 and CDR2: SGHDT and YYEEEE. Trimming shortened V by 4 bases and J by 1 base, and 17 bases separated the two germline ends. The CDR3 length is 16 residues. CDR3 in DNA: TGTGCCAGCAGCGATCCCGGTACTACCCTCCAAGAGACCCAGTACTTC. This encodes CASSDPGTTLQETQYF.

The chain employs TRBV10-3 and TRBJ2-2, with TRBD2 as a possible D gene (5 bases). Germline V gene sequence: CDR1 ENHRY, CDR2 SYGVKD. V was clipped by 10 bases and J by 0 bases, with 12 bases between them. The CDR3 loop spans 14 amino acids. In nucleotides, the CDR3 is TGTGCCACCGAAGACTACCCGAACACCGGGGAGCTGTTTTTT. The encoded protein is CATEDYPNTGELFF.

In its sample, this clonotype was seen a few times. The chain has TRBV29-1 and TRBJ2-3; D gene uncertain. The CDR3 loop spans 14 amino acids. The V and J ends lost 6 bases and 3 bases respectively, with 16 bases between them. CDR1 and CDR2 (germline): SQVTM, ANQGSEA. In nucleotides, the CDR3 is TGCAGCGTGGCCTGGATAGTTGGGACAGATACGCAGTATTTT. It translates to CSVAWIVGTDTQYF.

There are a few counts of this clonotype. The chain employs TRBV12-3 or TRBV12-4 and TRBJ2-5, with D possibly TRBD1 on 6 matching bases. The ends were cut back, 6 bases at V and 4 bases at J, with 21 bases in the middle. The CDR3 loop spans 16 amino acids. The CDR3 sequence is CASSRNLEGGAETQYF. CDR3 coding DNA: TGTGCCAGCAGCCGTAATCTAGAAGGGGGAGCAGAGACCCAGTACTTC.

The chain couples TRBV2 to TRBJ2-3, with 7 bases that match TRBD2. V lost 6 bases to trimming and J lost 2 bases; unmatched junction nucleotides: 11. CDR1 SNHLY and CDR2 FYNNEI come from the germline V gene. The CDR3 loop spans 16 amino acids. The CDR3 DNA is TGTGCCAGCAGCCCCGGGGCTAGCGGAACCACAGATACGCAGTATTTT. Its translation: CASSPGASGTTDTQYF.

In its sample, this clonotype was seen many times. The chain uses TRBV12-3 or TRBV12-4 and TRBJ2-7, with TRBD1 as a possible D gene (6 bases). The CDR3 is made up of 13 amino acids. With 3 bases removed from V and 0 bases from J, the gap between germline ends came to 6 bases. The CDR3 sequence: CASSLDSSYEQYV. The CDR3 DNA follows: TGTGCCAGCAGTTTGGACAGCTCCTACGAGCAGTACGTC.

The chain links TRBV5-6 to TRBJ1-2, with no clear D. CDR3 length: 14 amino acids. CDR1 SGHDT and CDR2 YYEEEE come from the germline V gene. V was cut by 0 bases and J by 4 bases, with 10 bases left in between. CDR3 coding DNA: TGTGCCAGCAGCTTGGGGAGGAGGTCCTATGGCTACACCTTC. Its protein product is CASSLGRRSYGYTF.

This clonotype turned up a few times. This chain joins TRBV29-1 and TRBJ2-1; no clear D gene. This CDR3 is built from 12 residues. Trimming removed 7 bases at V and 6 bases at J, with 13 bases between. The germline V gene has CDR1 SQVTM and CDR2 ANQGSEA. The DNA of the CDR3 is TGCAGCGCCCGGGCGGTTACCAATGAGCAGTTCTTC. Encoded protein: CSARAVTNEQFF.

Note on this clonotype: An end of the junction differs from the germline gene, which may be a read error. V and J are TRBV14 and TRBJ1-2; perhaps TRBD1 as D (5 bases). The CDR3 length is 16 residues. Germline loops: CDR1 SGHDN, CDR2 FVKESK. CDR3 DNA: TGTACCAGCAGCCAAGAAGGGCACAGGTCCTTCTATGGCTACACCTTC. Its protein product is CTSSQEGHRSFYGYTF.

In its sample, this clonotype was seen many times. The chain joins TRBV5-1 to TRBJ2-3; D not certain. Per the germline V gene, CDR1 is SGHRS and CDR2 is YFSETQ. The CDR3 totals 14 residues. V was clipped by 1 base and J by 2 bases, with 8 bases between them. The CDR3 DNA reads TGCGCCAGCAGCTTGTCGGATTACACAGATACGCAGTATTTT. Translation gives CASSLSDYTDTQYF.

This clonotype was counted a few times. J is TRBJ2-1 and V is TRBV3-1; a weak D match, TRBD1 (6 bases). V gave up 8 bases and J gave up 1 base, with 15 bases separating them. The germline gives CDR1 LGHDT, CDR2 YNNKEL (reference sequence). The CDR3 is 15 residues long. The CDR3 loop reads CASLETGQSYNEQFF. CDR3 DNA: TGTGCCAGCCTTGAAACCGGACAGTCCTACAATGAGCAGTTCTTC.

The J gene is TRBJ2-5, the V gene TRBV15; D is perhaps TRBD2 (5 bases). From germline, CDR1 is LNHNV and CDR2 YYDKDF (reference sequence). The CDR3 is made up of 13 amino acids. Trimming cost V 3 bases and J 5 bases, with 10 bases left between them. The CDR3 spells CATSRSPGETQYF. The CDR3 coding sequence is TGTGCCACCAGCAGGTCCCCGGGGGAGACCCAGTACTTC.

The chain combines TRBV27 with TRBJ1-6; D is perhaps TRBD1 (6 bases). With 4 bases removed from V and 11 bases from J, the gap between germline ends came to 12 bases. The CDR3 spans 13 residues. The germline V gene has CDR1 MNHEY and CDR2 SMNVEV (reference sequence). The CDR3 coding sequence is TGTGCCAGCAGTTGGGACAATGGGGCACCCCTCCACTTT. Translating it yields CASSWDNGAPLHF.

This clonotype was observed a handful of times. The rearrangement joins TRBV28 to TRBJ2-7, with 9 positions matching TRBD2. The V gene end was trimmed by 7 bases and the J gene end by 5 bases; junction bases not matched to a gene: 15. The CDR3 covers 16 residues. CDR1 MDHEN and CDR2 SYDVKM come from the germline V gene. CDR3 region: CASKPFTGTSLNEQYV. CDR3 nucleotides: TGTGCCAGCAAACCCTTCACCGGGACTAGCCTAAACGAGCAGTACGTC.